The clone carrying this T cell receptor (beta chain) was seen at least ten times. The V end lost 3 bases, the J end lost 5 bases, and 14 bases lay between the germline ends. This CDR3 has 13 residues. Per germline, CDR1 DFQATT and CDR2 SNEGSKA (reference sequence). The data stem from a study of T cells in Graves' hyperthyroidism and ophthalmopathy. Amplification yielded TCR beta CDR3 regions, with RNA transcripts as the source. In the first-round RT-PCR of the TCR CDR3, the HTBI primer set was used. TCRdb re-analysed the multiplex PCR reads in MiXCR, keeping a single row per CDR3 protein. The data hold 370,000 or so distinct CDR3 sequences, with around a sixth observed a single time.

This clonotype was obtained from a woman between 18 and 29 years old with Graves' hyperthyroidism that later progressed to Graves' ophthalmopathy. Sequencing used blood. The chain links TRBV20-1 to TRBJ2-7, with D unresolved. The CDR3 spells CSARENTMDEQYF. In DNA, the CDR3 is TGCAGTGCTAGGGAAAACACCATGGACGAGCAGTACTTC.